This entry lists 5 T cell receptor beta chains sequenced from one sample in a study of identical twins. TCRdb ran MiXCR on the 5' RACE reads and lists one entry per CDR3 protein. Here the sample spans approximately 1.8 million distinct CDR3 sequences, 25% to 35% being singletons. Input material: cord blood. These receptors were collected from a newborn girl in good health.

The table lists this clonotype with a few counts. The CDR3 region is CASSSIGQARRLGGEQYF. Written as DNA, the CDR3 is TGTGCCAGCAGCTCCATCGGACAGGCCCGTCGGCTTGGAGGCGAGCAGTACTTC. The chain links TRBV11-2 to TRBJ2-7, with 7 bases fitting TRBD1. This CDR3 spans 18 amino acids. CDR1 is SGHAT, CDR2 FQNNGV, per germline. V lost 4 bases and J lost 6; bases outside the gene matches: 21.

Comments on this clonotype: A much larger clone lies one base from this, so it may be a read error. The gene calls are TRBV12-3 or TRBV12-4 and TRBJ2-7, with D uncertain. This CDR3 has 13 residues. V lost 5 bases and J lost 7, with 15 bases in between. The chain's CDR3 is CASSPPAYNEQYF. For the CDR3, the DNA is TGTGCCAGCAGTCCCCCAGCGTACAATGAGCAGTACTTC.

There are a few counts of this clonotype. The chain couples TRBV12-3 or TRBV12-4 to TRBJ2-4, with 9 bases aligning to TRBD1. This CDR3 is built from 22 residues. Trimming took 4 bases from V and 3 from J; bases not matched to a gene: 25. Written as DNA, the CDR3 is TGTGCCAGCAGTTCTCCAACGTACCGGGACAGGGATAATCCGAGGATCAAAAACATTCAGTACTTC. The encoded protein is CASSSPTYRDRDNPRIKNIQYF.

This clonotype has a handful of counts. This chain links TRBV6-1 with TRBJ1-1, with D uncertain. CDR3 size: 13 residues. The germline gives CDR1 MNHNS, CDR2 SASEGT. Between the trimmed V and J ends, which lost 3 bases and 0 bases, there was a span of 5 bases. This CDR3 is CASSESMNTEAFF. Written as DNA, the CDR3 is TGTGCCAGCAGTGAGAGCATGAACACTGAAGCTTTCTTT.

This sequence joins TRBV7-2 and TRBJ2-3, with 12 bases aligning to TRBD2. With V trimmed by 3 bases and J by 3 bases, 7 bases remained unmatched. The CDR3 is 17 residues long. Germline CDR1 reads SGHTA; CDR2 reads FQGNSA. The CDR3 DNA reads TGTGCCAGCAGCTTCCTAGCGGGAGGGCCTCTTACAGATACGCAGTATTTT. Its protein product is CASSFLAGGPLTDTQYF.